Below are 3 T cell receptor beta chains sequenced from a single sample in a study of siplizumab effects on memory and regulatory T cells. Data came from immunoSEQ multiplex PCR; TCRdb stores just in-frame clones and leaves some out. Of some 100,000 clones in the sample, 90% to 95% are singletons; the top ten hold about 0.78%. Source material: Tregs sorted from blood. The receptors derive from a human donor in good health.

The chain carries TRBV4-2 and TRBJ2-4; 13 positions agree with TRBD2. Germline-derived CDR1 and CDR2 are LGHNA and YNFKEQ. The CDR3 runs to 17 residues. Trimming took 1 base from V and 4 from J; bases not matched to a gene: 4. CDR3 region: CASSQALTSGGKNIQYF. DNA of the CDR3: TGTGCCAGCAGCCAAGCCCTGACTAGCGGGGGGAAAAACATTCAGTACTTC.

This chain connects TRBV18 to TRBJ1-2; possibly TRBD1 for D (6 bases). Between the trimmed V and J ends, which lost 3 bases and 1 base, there was a span of 12 bases. In germline, CDR1 is KGHSH, CDR2 LQKENI. CDR3 length: 15 residues. DNA of the CDR3: TGTGCCAGCTCACCGTCTATCAGGGGTAACTATGGCTACACCTTC. Protein: CASSPSIRGNYGYTF.

This clone was observed once. The rearrangement uses TRBV6-5 and TRBJ1-2, with unresolved D. Germline V gives CDR1 MNHEY, CDR2 SVGAGI. This CDR3 is built from 15 residues. The germline V and J ends were trimmed by 2 bases and 0 bases, with 10 bases remaining between them. Written as DNA, the CDR3 is TGTGCCAGCAGTTACACCCCCCGAACTAACTATGGCTACACCTTC. It yields the protein CASSYTPRTNYGYTF.